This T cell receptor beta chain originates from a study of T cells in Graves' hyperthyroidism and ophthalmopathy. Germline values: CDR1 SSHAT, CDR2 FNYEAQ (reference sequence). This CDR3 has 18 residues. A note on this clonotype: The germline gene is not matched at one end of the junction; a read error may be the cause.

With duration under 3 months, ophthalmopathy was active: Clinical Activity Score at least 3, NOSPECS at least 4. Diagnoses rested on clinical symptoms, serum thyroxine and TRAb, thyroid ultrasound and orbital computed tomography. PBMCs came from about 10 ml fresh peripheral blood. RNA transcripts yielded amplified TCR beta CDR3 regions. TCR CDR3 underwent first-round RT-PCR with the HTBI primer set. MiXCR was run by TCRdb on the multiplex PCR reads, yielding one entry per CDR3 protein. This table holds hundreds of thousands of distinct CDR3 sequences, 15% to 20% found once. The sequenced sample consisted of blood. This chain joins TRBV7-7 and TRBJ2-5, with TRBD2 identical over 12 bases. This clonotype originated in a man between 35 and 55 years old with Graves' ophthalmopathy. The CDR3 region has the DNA TGTGCTAGCAGCTTAGCGCTAGCGGGGGGGCCCTCTGAGGAGACCCAGTACTTC. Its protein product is CASSLALAGGPSEETQYF.